Below are 6 T cell receptor beta chains sequenced from a single sample in a study of blood T cell repertoires in COVID-19. The assay was immunoSEQ multiplex PCR, and TCRdb's table has in-frame clones only and misses some. The sample includes about 370,000 clones, around 91% of them seen just once. Sequencing was performed on peripheral blood. These receptors were collected from a man younger than 35 with active or convalescent COVID-19.

This chain links TRBV7-2 with TRBJ1-2; D is possibly TRBD1 (5 bases). CDR3 length: 15 amino acids. V lost 7 bases, J lost 2 bases, and 17 bases lay in between. Germline values: CDR1 SGHTA, CDR2 FQGNSA. Here the CDR3 reads CASTPIGGGNYGYTF. In DNA, the CDR3 is TGTGCCAGCACCCCCATTGGGGGGGGAAACTATGGCTACACCTTC.

This clone was detected once. The chain carries TRBV5-1 and TRBJ2-2; 11 bases map to TRBD2. The CDR3 covers 18 residues. Germline CDR1 SGHRS, CDR2 YFSETQ. Losses at the gene ends were 2 bases for V and 4 bases for J; bases not matched to a gene: 10. CDR3: CASSFGHSGRALTGELFF. The CDR3 nucleotides are TGCGCCAGCAGCTTCGGCCATAGCGGGAGGGCCCTCACCGGGGAGCTGTTTTTT.

The chain uses TRBV30 and TRBJ1-2; TRBD1 aligns across 8 bases. Germline-derived CDR1 and CDR2 are GTSNPN and SVGIG (reference sequence). The CDR3 is 16 amino acids. The V segment lost 0 bases and the J segment 4 bases; nucleotides outside the gene matches: 10. CDR3 amino acids: CAWSVPSDRERYGYTF. DNA of the CDR3: TGTGCCTGGAGTGTACCTTCGGACAGGGAGCGCTATGGCTACACCTTC.

The gene calls are TRBV13 and TRBJ1-1; no definite D call. CDR1 and CDR2 (germline): PRHDT, FYEKMQ (reference sequence). The V and J ends lost 5 bases and 4 bases respectively, with 11 bases between them. The CDR3 covers 13 residues. The CDR3 sequence: CASSHLGGTEAFF. The CDR3 DNA sequence: TGTGCCAGCAGCCACCTGGGAGGCACTGAAGCTTTCTTT. The full variable domain, its missing parts supplied by reference TRBV13 and TRBJ1-1, is AAGVIQSPRHLIKEKRETATLKCYPIPRHDTVYWYQQGPGQDPQFLISFYEKMQSDKGSIPDRFSAQQFSDYHSELNMSSLELGDSALYFCASSHLGGTEAFFGQGTRLTVV.

The chain recombines TRBV19 with TRBJ2-4, with TRBD2 matching over 10 bases. Germline CDR1 and CDR2: LNHDA and SQIVND (reference sequence). The CDR3 runs 15 residues. J lost 8 bases, V lost 3 bases, and 7 bases had no gene match. CDR3 bases: TGTGCCAGTAGTATTCTAAGCGGGGGGGCTGACATTCAGTACTTC. Translation gives CASSILSGGADIQYF. Based on the CDR3 plus reference TRBV19 and TRBJ2-4, the full variable domain is DGGITQSPKYLFRKEGQNVTLSCEQNLNHDAMYWYRQDPGQGLRLIYYSQIVNDFQKGDIAEGYSVSREKKESFPLTVTSAQKNPTAFYLCASSILSGGADIQYFGAGTRLSVL.

This chain joins TRBV7-2 and TRBJ2-1, with D unresolved. The CDR3 is 12 residues long. Germline V gene data show CDR1 as SGHTA and CDR2 as FQGNSA. V was cut by 0 bases and J by 8 bases, with 5 bases left in between. This CDR3 is CASSLARYEQFF. CDR3 DNA sequence: TGTGCCAGCAGCTTAGCGAGGTATGAGCAGTTCTTC.